Presented here are 10 T cell receptor beta chains from one specimen sequenced in a study of human T cells and chemical hapten exposure. Treatment: therapeutic diphenylcyclopropenone sensitization with weekly scalp DPC. The library labeled individual cDNA molecules by adding unique molecular identifiers to them. Using its own MiXCR run on the reads, TCRdb lists one record per CDR3 protein. The sample yields some 3,300 distinct CDR3 sequences, around half seen once. The sequences come from whole blood, collected before DPC sensitization or 2, 6, or about 24 weeks after (not recorded which). These receptors originate from an adult with alopecia areata. Some clones in this sample may be carry-over from other donors' samples. This table probably holds off-target reads from a library built for another chain.

The chain has TRBV4-1 and TRBJ2-7, with TRBD2 matching 9 bases. The CDR3 loop spans 13 amino acids. Germline-derived CDR1 and CDR2 are MGHRA and YSYEKL. V was pared by 4 bases and J by 5 bases, with 3 bases of the junction left unmatched. The CDR3 spells CASSPGTSNEQYF. CDR3 DNA sequence: TGCGCCAGCAGCCCCGGGACTAGCAACGAGCAGTACTTC.

The V call is TRBV4-1, the J call TRBJ2-7; D is uncertain. The CDR3 consists of 13 residues. Deletions cut 0 bases from V and 3 bases from J, with 6 bases between. Germline-derived CDR1 and CDR2 are MGHRA and YSYEKL. The CDR3 DNA follows: TGCGCCAGCAGCCAAGATAAGTTCTACGAGCAGTACTTC. It specifies CASSQDKFYEQYF.

This clonotype showed up just a few times. The V call is TRBV11-2, the J call TRBJ1-6; 9 bases are shared with TRBD1. CDR1 is SGHAT, CDR2 FQNNGV, per germline. The CDR3 totals 15 residues. Germline trimming cut 5 bases from V and 10 bases from J; bases unmatched to any gene: 9. As DNA, the CDR3 is TGTGCCAGCAGCCCCCAGACAGGGGGTTGGTCACCCCTCCACTTT. Its protein is CASSPQTGGWSPLHF.

The CDR3, as DNA: TGTGCCAGCAGGCAACCCGGGACTAGCGGGATAGCGAACACCGGGGAGCTGTTTTTT. It specifies CASRQPGTSGIANTGELFF. The chain recombines TRBV7-9 with TRBJ2-2, with TRBD2 matching 13 bases. Trimming took 6 bases from V and 0 from J; bases not matched to a gene: 10. CDR3 size: 19 residues. The germline V gene encodes CDR1 SEHNR and CDR2 FQNEAQ (reference sequence).

This clonotype appeared a few times. The chain carries TRBV20-1 and TRBJ2-1; D may be TRBD1 (6 bases). CDR1 is DFQATT, CDR2 SNEGSKA, per germline (reference sequence). V lost 3 bases, J lost 2 bases, and 11 bases lay in between. The CDR3 has 14 residues. CDR3 DNA sequence: TGCAGTGCTAGGACAGGAAACACCTACAATGAGCAGTTCTTC. Translated, it gives CSARTGNTYNEQFF.

This chain uses TRBV9 with TRBJ2-1; tentatively, D is TRBD1 or TRBD2 (5 bases each). The length of the CDR3 is 15 residues. Germline V gives CDR1 SGDLS, CDR2 YYNGEE. Trimming removed 4 bases at V and 5 bases at J, with 16 bases between. CDR3 residues: CASSTRTGPNNEQFF. The DNA for the CDR3 is TGTGCCAGCAGCACCCGAACGGGGCCAAACAATGAGCAGTTCTTC.

This clonotype was observed a handful of times. V is TRBV18 and J is TRBJ1-5, with TRBD1 matching 7 bases. The V and J ends lost 4 bases and 4 bases, in that order; junction bases with no gene match: 10. The CDR3 loop spans 16 amino acids. Germline V lookup: CDR1 KGHSH, CDR2 LQKENI. CDR3 region: CASSLQGGSNNQPQHF. The CDR3 nucleotides read TGTGCCAGCTCACTCCAAGGGGGCAGTAATAATCAGCCCCAGCATTTT.

The chain employs TRBV7-9 and TRBJ2-1; D may be TRBD2 (6 bases). Per the germline V gene, CDR1 is SEHNR and CDR2 is FQNEAQ (reference sequence). This CDR3 has 15 residues. With 4 bases removed from V and 12 bases from J, the gap between germline ends came to 22 bases. Here the CDR3 DNA reads TGTGCCAGCAGCTCCCGGGCGGGGCCACCTAGCCGGCAGTTCTTC. Its translation is CASSSRAGPPSRQFF.

This clonotype came up a few times. The rearrangement uses TRBV7-9 and TRBJ2-5; 10 nucleotides line up with TRBD2. CDR3 length: 15 amino acids. The germline V gene has CDR1 SEHNR and CDR2 FQNEAQ (reference sequence). J gave up 1 base and V 1 base, and 0 bases lay outside the gene matches. CDR3 nucleotides: TGTGCCAGCAGCTTAGGGACTAGCGGCCAAGAGACCCAGTACTTC. Translated, it gives CASSLGTSGQETQYF.

The chain has TRBV10-3 and TRBJ2-1, with D uncertain. V was trimmed by 3 bases and J by 5 bases, leaving 11 bases between them. The CDR3 covers 14 residues. The V gene's germline CDR1 is ENHRY and CDR2 SYGVKD. As DNA, the CDR3 is TGTGCCATCAGTGAAGGGATACCTGACAATGAGCAGTTCTTC. Protein: CAISEGIPDNEQFF.